Listed here are 25 T cell receptor beta chains from one sample, sequenced in a study of shared clonotypes between healthy human individuals (dated by TCRdb to 2020 to 2022). For the CD8 naive samples, CD45RO-negative cells were positively selected for CCR7, yielding a CD45RA+CCR7+ population from which TemRA cells were excluded. Libraries were prepared through the immunoSEQ multiplex PCR assay. TCRdb took over this immuneACCESS table, retaining in-frame rearrangements with V and J assigned. Such tables are incomplete; in checked studies, under half of the missing clones stem from an unresolved V gene, and the remainder is unexplained. The sample table lists roughly 850,000 clones, 95% to 97% of them with a count of one. The top ten clones comprise under 0.25% of the sample. Sequencing was done on a sample of naive CD8+ T cells sorted from blood. The label giving this sample's cell subset or site can be read as: CD45RA+CCR7+. The source of these receptors is a man younger than 40 in good health.

This chain links TRBV29-1 with TRBJ1-1; D gene ambiguous. Trimming took off 7 bases at V and 6 bases at J, with 12 bases between the two ends. The germline CDR1 and CDR2 sequences are SQVTM and ANQGSEA. The CDR3 length is 11 residues. Written as DNA, the CDR3 is TGCAGCGGCGCAACCTGGGCTGAAGCTTTCTTT. Translated: CSGATWAEAFF. Drawing the rest from reference TRBV29-1 and TRBJ1-1, the complete variable domain is SAVISQKPSRDICQRGTSLTIQCQVDSQVTMMFWYRQQPGQSLTLIATANQGSEATYESGFVIDKFPISRPNLTFSTLTVSNMSPEDSSIYLCSGATWAEAFFGQGTRLTVV.

This chain uses TRBV4-3 with TRBJ1-1; a possible D gene is TRBD1 (6 bases). The CDR3 loop spans 15 amino acids. V was trimmed by 0 bases and J by 5 bases, leaving 13 bases between them. In germline, CDR1 is LGHNA, CDR2 YSLEER. CDR3 coding DNA: TGCGCCAGCAGCCAAGACTACAGGGCAGTAACTGAAGCTTTCTTT. Protein: CASSQDYRAVTEAFF.

V and J are TRBV27 and TRBJ2-7; 11 nucleotides match TRBD2. Germline V CDR1 and CDR2: MNHEY, SMNVEV (reference sequence). The CDR3 loop spans 15 amino acids. V lost 5 bases and J lost 5; bases outside the gene matches: 8. The CDR3 DNA follows: TGTGCCAGCAGTAATGGACTAGCGGGCTTTGACGAGCAGTACTTC. Amino acids: CASSNGLAGFDEQYF.

This clone was observed once. V gene TRBV29-1 combines with J gene TRBJ2-1; 11 bases match TRBD2. V shed 7 bases and J 5 bases; nucleotides not matched to a gene: 4. There are 13 residues in the CDR3. Germline CDR1 reads SQVTM; CDR2 reads ANQGSEA. Here the CDR3 reads CSARGLADNEQFF. CDR3 in DNA: TGCAGCGCAAGGGGACTAGCGGACAATGAGCAGTTCTTC.

The rearrangement joins TRBV5-4 to TRBJ1-2; no definite D call. The CDR3 has 12 residues. V was clipped by 5 bases and J by 8 bases, with 13 bases between them. Germline assignment: CDR1 SGHNT and CDR2 YYREEE (reference sequence). The CDR3 sequence: CASRLTLGGYTF. For the CDR3, the DNA is TGTGCCAGCAGGCTCACCCTGGGCGGCTACACCTTC. Drawing the rest from reference TRBV5-4 and TRBJ1-2, the complete variable domain is ETGVTQSPTHLIKTRGQQVTLRCSSQSGHNTVSWYQQALGQGPQFIFQYYREEENGRGNFPPRFSGLQFPNYSSELNVNALELDDSALYLCASRLTLGGYTFGSGTRLTVV.

The V gene is TRBV11-3, the J gene TRBJ2-7; D is perhaps TRBD2 (6 bases). Trimming took off 4 bases at V and 4 bases at J, with 11 bases between the two ends. CDR1 SGHNT and CDR2 YENEEA come from the germline V gene. This CDR3 spans 13 amino acids. This CDR3 is CASSSGLEYEQYF. CDR3 sequence (DNA): TGTGCCAGCAGCTCGGGACTGGAGTACGAGCAGTACTTC.

This chain joins TRBV4-2 and TRBJ1-5; perhaps TRBD1 as D (5 bases). V dropped 1 base and J dropped 6 bases, with 13 bases sitting between them. This CDR3 spans 15 amino acids. CDR1 is LGHNA and CDR2 is YNFKEQ in the germline V gene. CDR3 residues: CASSQVRGSGQPQHF. The CDR3 DNA follows: TGTGCCAGCAGCCAAGTAAGGGGTTCCGGTCAGCCCCAGCATTTT.

The chain uses TRBV19 and TRBJ2-7; 8 bases line up with TRBD2. Germline CDR1 reads LNHDA; CDR2 reads SQIVND (reference sequence). Unmatched junction bases numbered 2, after V lost 0 bases and J lost 4 bases. This CDR3 contains 14 residues. CDR3 nucleotides: TGTGCCAGTAGTATAGATACTAGCGGATACGAGCAGTACTTC. Translating it yields CASSIDTSGYEQYF. The full variable domain, completed using reference TRBV19 and TRBJ2-7, is DGGITQSPKYLFRKEGQNVTLSCEQNLNHDAMYWYRQDPGQGLRLIYYSQIVNDFQKGDIAEGYSVSREKKESFPLTVTSAQKNPTAFYLCASSIDTSGYEQYFGPGTRLTVT.

The V and J genes are TRBV2 and TRBJ1-1; D call uncertain. V lost 9 bases, J lost 4 bases, and 9 bases lay in between. Germline assignment: CDR1 SNHLY and CDR2 FYNNEI. This CDR3 comprises 11 residues. The CDR3 sequence: CARGIGTEAFF. The CDR3 DNA follows: TGTGCCAGGGGGATTGGCACTGAAGCTTTCTTT.

The chain recombines TRBV16 with TRBJ1-5; perhaps TRBD1 as D (5 bases). The length of the CDR3 is 13 residues. In germline, CDR1 is KGHSY, CDR2 FQNENV. V was pared by 1 base and J by 6 bases, with 7 bases between. CDR3 sequence: CASSQFGTQPQHF. CDR3 DNA sequence: TGTGCCAGCAGCCAATTCGGGACTCAGCCCCAGCATTTT.

The V and J genes are TRBV4-1 and TRBJ2-3, with 10 bases matching TRBD1. Germline CDR1 MGHRA, CDR2 YSYEKL. The CDR3 length is 16 residues. Trimming took 1 base from V and 1 from J; bases not matched to a gene: 2. This CDR3 reads CASSQVGTGGTDTQYF. CDR3 coding DNA: TGCGCCAGCAGCCAAGTTGGGACAGGGGGCACAGATACGCAGTATTTT.

The chain uses TRBV10-3 and TRBJ2-7, with 7 bases identical to TRBD2. Germline CDR1 ENHRY, CDR2 SYGVKD. Trimming took 11 bases from V and 0 from J; bases not matched to a gene: 7. The CDR3 is 13 residues long. In nucleotides, the CDR3 is TGTGCCGCGCAGGGCGGGAGCTCCTACGAGCAGTACTTC. Translating gives CAAQGGSSYEQYF.

V and J are TRBV7-9 and TRBJ2-7, with TRBD1 identical over 12 bases. Germline V lookup: CDR1 SEHNR, CDR2 FQNEAQ (reference sequence). This CDR3 is 18 amino acids long. V trimming: 4 bases; J trimming: 4 bases; junction bases outside the gene matches: 14. The CDR3 coding sequence is TGTGCCAGCAGCTCGGCCGGGACAGGGGGCAATAGTAGGTACGAGCAGTACTTC. Translated, it gives CASSSAGTGGNSRYEQYF.

This chain joins TRBV7-9 and TRBJ2-5, with D perhaps being TRBD1 or TRBD2 (5 bases each). The CDR3 is made up of 14 amino acids. V lost 2 bases, J lost 5 bases, and 12 bases lay in between. From germline, CDR1 is SEHNR and CDR2 FQNEAQ (reference sequence). CDR3 residues: CASSLTGPWETQYF. As DNA, the CDR3 is TGTGCCAGCAGCTTAACGGGACCCTGGGAGACCCAGTACTTC. Full variable domain (remainder filled in from reference TRBV7-9 and TRBJ2-5): DTGVSQNPRHKITKRGQNVTFRCDPISEHNRLYWYRQTLGQGPEFLTYFQNEAQLEKSRLLSDRFSAERPKGSFSTLEIQRTEQGDSAMYLCASSLTGPWETQYFGPGTRLLVL.

Only one count was recorded for this clone. The CDR3 reads CASSESGTLKREWDEQFF. The CDR3 bases are TGTGCCAGCAGTGAATCGGGGACTCTAAAGCGGGAGTGGGATGAGCAGTTCTTC. J is TRBJ2-1 and V is TRBV25-1; 8 bases agree with TRBD2. CDR3 length: 18 amino acids. Germline loops: CDR1 MGHDK, CDR2 SYGVNS. V lost 1 base to trimming and J lost 8 bases; unmatched junction nucleotides: 16.

A remark on this clone: Different DNA sequences within this sample yield the same CDR3. This sequence joins TRBV27 and TRBJ2-7, with D possibly TRBD1 on 5 matching bases. V was shortened by 3 bases and J by 2 bases, with 11 bases between the two germline ends. The CDR3 has 14 residues. Per the germline V gene, CDR1 is MNHEY and CDR2 is SMNVEV (reference sequence). The CDR3 region is CASSLGTGAYEQYF. DNA for the CDR3: TGTGCCAGCAGTTTGGGAACAGGAGCCTACGAGCAGTACTTC.

The chain has TRBV7-2 and TRBJ2-2; 9 positions agree with TRBD1. CDR1 SGHTA and CDR2 FQGNSA come from the germline V gene. V shed 7 bases, J shed 5 bases, and the junction held 11 bases outside the gene matches. The CDR3 length is 16 residues. The CDR3 coding sequence is TGTGCCAGCAACATCGGACAGGGGCTATGGACCGGGGAGCTGTTTTTT. Translated: CASNIGQGLWTGELFF.

V usage is TRBV7-9 and J usage is TRBJ1-2; D is undetermined. Trimming removed 2 bases at V and 7 bases at J, with 8 bases between. The CDR3 runs to 12 residues. The V gene's germline CDR1 is SEHNR and CDR2 FQNEAQ (reference sequence). The CDR3 DNA reads TGTGCCAGCAGCTTACAGACAACTGGCTACACCTTC. This encodes CASSLQTTGYTF.

The chain links TRBV5-1 to TRBJ2-3; D is uncertain. V dropped 4 bases and J dropped 0 bases, with 12 bases sitting between them. Germline values: CDR1 SGHRS, CDR2 YFSETQ. The CDR3 spans 15 residues. Here the CDR3 DNA reads TGCGCCAGCAGCGGTCCCTCCGCTAGCACAGATACGCAGTATTTT. Protein sequence: CASSGPSASTDTQYF.

The CDR3 reads CASSLFTDGRSGELFF. As DNA, the CDR3 is TGTGCCAGCAGCTTGTTCACAGACGGACGTTCCGGGGAGCTGTTTTTT. The rearrangement links TRBV5-4 to TRBJ2-2; D remains unclear. V lost 1 base and J lost 6, with 16 bases in between. The CDR3 loop spans 16 amino acids. Germline V gives CDR1 SGHNT, CDR2 YYREEE (reference sequence).

V usage is TRBV28 and J usage is TRBJ1-1, with TRBD1 matching 7 bases. CDR1 MDHEN and CDR2 SYDVKM come from the germline V gene. Germline trimming cut 3 bases from V and 3 bases from J; bases unmatched to any gene: 4. The CDR3 has 14 residues. CDR3 in DNA: TGTGCCAGCAGTTTCCCACAGGGGTACACTGAAGCTTTCTTT. Encoded protein: CASSFPQGYTEAFF.

The chain recombines TRBV6-6 with TRBJ2-1; 12 nucleotides align to TRBD2. J was trimmed by 5 bases and V by 6 bases; bases with no gene match: 8. CDR3 length: 16 residues. Germline V lookup: CDR1 MNHNY, CDR2 SVGAGI (reference sequence). CDR3 protein: CASSKGLAGNDNEQFF. The DNA for the CDR3 is TGTGCCAGCAGCAAAGGACTAGCGGGAAATGACAATGAGCAGTTCTTC.

This rearrangement joins TRBV5-1 to TRBJ2-1, with 14 positions matching TRBD2. The CDR3 spans 19 residues. V was pared by 2 bases and J by 6 bases, with 13 bases of the junction left unmatched. CDR1 is SGHRS, CDR2 YFSETQ, per germline. DNA of the CDR3: TGCGCCAGCAGCTTCACAAGACTAGCGGGAGGGCCCGGGGCCAATGAGCAGTTCTTC. This encodes CASSFTRLAGGPGANEQFF.

V is TRBV6-1 and J is TRBJ2-5; D gene unclear. CDR1 and CDR2 from the germline V gene are MNHNS and SASEGT. Trimming pared 6 bases from V and 3 bases from J, leaving 5 bases between. The CDR3 sequence is 11 residues long. CDR3 nucleotide sequence: TGTGCCAGCAGCCTAGAAGAGACCCAGTACTTC. The encoded protein is CASSLEETQYF.

The V call is TRBV27, the J call TRBJ2-3; tentative D call: TRBD2 (5 bases). This CDR3 comprises 12 residues. Per the germline V gene, CDR1 is MNHEY and CDR2 is SMNVEV (reference sequence). The V and J ends lost 4 bases and 6 bases respectively, with 8 bases between them. CDR3 bases: TGTGCCAGCAGTTCCCGCGGGGATACGCAGTATTTT. Residues: CASSSRGDTQYF.